This T cell receptor (beta chain) stems from a study of PD-1 blockade in classical Hodgkin lymphoma (dated by TCRdb to 2019 to 2021). Concerning the study at large: Nivolumab dosing was 3 mg/kg intravenously every 2 weeks, continuing until either disease progression or unacceptable toxicity. The study used TCR beta sequencing and CyTOF to define a peripheral blood immune signature of response to PD-1 blockade in classical Hodgkin lymphoma.

CDR1 and CDR2, looked up from the germline V gene, are LGHNA and YSLEER. From cysteine to phenylalanine, the CDR3 is 17 amino acids long. Solely the CDR3 DNA is kept, with 51 bases framed from the first base. V sheds 0 bases and J sheds 6 bases, leaving 19 bases between their ends. Genomic DNA was isolated using the Qiagen DNeasy kit from unsorted PBMCs as well as from negatively selected CD4+ and CD8+ fractions. TCR beta CDR3 regions were subjected to amplification by immunoSEQ multiplex PCR with primers that anneal to V and J segments. A synthetic immune receptor repertoire was used to minimize amplification bias, and remaining bias was computationally removed after sequencing. The study's own analysis went as follows. Repertoire diversity was quantified as the Shannon entropy index using custom Python scripts. Unsorted, CD4+ and CD8+ repertoires were examined separately, except in combined analyses, for which CD4+ and CD8+ sequences were merged in silico. Clonal expansion was defined as at least a 2-fold frequency increase after treatment relative to C1D1, with a pseudocount of 0.5 for undetected baseline clones. Singleton clones were defined as clones with 0 or 1 copy at C1D1, and non-singleton clones were defined as clones with 2 or more copies. Clones expanded in unsorted samples were labelled as CD4+, CD8+ or unknown by matching protein sequences in sorted samples from the same patient. Diversity changes from C1D1 to C4D1 were tested in paired samples using Wilcoxon tests. Here the immuneACCESS table is served through TCRdb, limited to in-frame sequences with V and J called. Missing clones are a known gap in these copies; in checked studies unresolved V genes cover under half, and the rest lacks a known reason. Clonal size and the V and J genes are those of that table, whereas D and trimming came from the DNA. Counted in this sample were about 20,000 clones; roughly 84% of them appeared once. The top ten hold more than 5.5% of the sample.

The full study reports these points: Patients starting nivolumab less than 1 year after ASCT had lower diversity and were excluded from later analyses to avoid confounding by immune reconstitution. Baseline TCR diversity was reported as lower in newly diagnosed patients than in healthy donors, and lower still in relapsed/refractory patients. The study was restricted to a single clinical trial cohort, and the causes of repertoire differences, possibly disease activity or prior therapy, were left undefined. Baseline diversity similar to that of newly diagnosed patients was observed in trial patients achieving complete response, whereas significantly lower diversity was observed in partial responders and progressors. A significant rise by C4D1 was seen in CD4+ but not CD8+ TCR diversity (p=0.0027 vs p=0.16), with the rise being most apparent in complete responders (p=0.02).

Reading the label with the study, this specimen's time point is: cycle 4 day 1 (C4D1), after more than five weeks of nivolumab. Every trial patient had relapsed following autologous stem cell transplantation, and prior brentuximab vedotin exposure was what differed among cohorts A, B and C. Magnetic negative selection with a Miltenyi CD8+ T cell isolation kit was used to purify CD8+ T cells from thawed PBMCs. A total of about 51 patients with relapsed/refractory classical Hodgkin lymphoma made up the trial cohort, and each patient's best overall response was complete response, partial response or progressive disease. In the multi-cohort phase II CheckMate 205 trial, trial patients received single-agent nivolumab. An independent review committee assessed best overall response by applying the 2007 International Working Group response criteria. Trial PBMCs were collected just before the start of nivolumab (C1D1) and during therapy at cycle 2 day 1 and cycle 4 day 1. Peripheral blood was collected in 8 mL Vacutainer Cell Preparation Tubes, from which PBMCs were isolated by centrifugation and then cryopreserved. Purified CD4+ and CD8+ fractions were generated only in cases for which an additional PBMC sample was available. Magnetically labelled cells were removed on LS columns in a quadroMACS separator, and the flow-through was collected as the purified fraction.

This clone has just one count. Its cognate antigen has yet to be identified. No base-level quality is on record; no much larger clone is a single base apart. The specimen was CD8+ T cells from blood, collected before the fourth cycle of nivolumab. The chain employs TRBV4-3 and TRBJ2-3; D gene: possibly TRBD1, on 6 matching bases. The sequence came from a human donor with classical Hodgkin lymphoma. In nucleotide form, the sequence is TGCGCCAGCAGCCAAGATGGGACAACCTATCAAGGGGATACGCAGTATTTT. This codes for CASSQDGTTYQGDTQYF.